This TCR beta chain appears in the sequencing data of a study of T cells in tumors after PD-1 blockade. Study-level background: Prior checkpoint blockade, systemic immunosuppressant use, or anti-cancer therapy within 4 weeks excluded patients. Daily vismodegib 150 mg continued in a subset of anti-PD-1-treated patients.

V was pared by 4 bases and J by 7 bases, with 8 bases of the junction left unmatched. Germline loops: CDR1 LNHDA, CDR2 SQIVND (reference sequence). This CDR3 spans 14 amino acids. The protocol was immunoSEQ multiplex PCR, while the TCRdb copy is restricted to in-frame clones and leaves out a portion. The sample carries 20,000 or so clones, 65% to 85% recorded once. Study conclusions and caveats: Approximately 41% of tumor TCR clonotypes were also found in blood.

A word on this clone: What it recognizes is unknown.

Input was about 600 ng to 6,004 ng of genomic DNA from tumor or blood. The specimen comprised PBMCs, sampled after anti-PD-1 therapy. The sequence was collected from a human donor with advanced basal cell or squamous cell carcinoma (not recorded which). J is TRBJ2-7 and V is TRBV19; 9 nucleotides align to TRBD1. CDR3 bases: TGTGCCAGTAGTAGCCGGGACAGGGTAAAGGAGCAGTACTTC. It codes for CASSSRDRVKEQYF.